This TCR beta chain came from a study of control samples from healthy donors and cancer patients. Measured with immunoSEQ multiplex PCR; TCRdb has only the in-frame clones, and not every one. The sample yields about 20,000 clones, 85% to 90% seen once. Between the trimmed V and J ends, which lost 5 bases and 2 bases, there was a span of 10 bases. This CDR3 spans 14 amino acids. CDR1 is MDHEN and CDR2 is SYDVKM in the germline V gene. The material sequenced was PBMCs. The rearrangement uses TRBV28 and TRBJ2-1, with a possible D match to TRBD1 (6 bases). This receptor was identified in a woman in her sixties or seventies with head and neck cancer. In DNA, the CDR3 is TGTGCCAGCAGTCCGACAGGCCCCTACAATGAGCAGTTCTTC. Its protein product is CASSPTGPYNEQFF.